This passage covers 22 T cell receptor beta chains from one sample sequenced in a study of OX40 agonist ivuxolimab in advanced cancers. The data were produced by immunoSEQ multiplex PCR, yet TCRdb's version contains in-frame clones alone and is incomplete. The sample contains roughly 48,000 clones, about 89% of which appear only once. Specimen: CD4+ or CD8+ T cells sorted from blood, collected in a trial of the OX40 agonist ivuxolimab. The receptor set was obtained from an adult with an advanced solid tumor such as melanoma, head and neck, liver or kidney cancer.

The V call is TRBV5-5, the J call TRBJ1-1; no firm D call. Germline-derived CDR1 and CDR2 are SGHKS and YYEKEE (reference sequence). The CDR3 has 14 amino acids. The V end lost 2 bases, the J end lost 3 bases, and 11 bases lay between the germline ends. The CDR3 loop reads CASSLGRSYTEAFF. As DNA, the CDR3 is TGTGCCAGCAGCTTAGGCAGGAGCTACACTGAAGCTTTCTTT.

The CDR3 here is CASSGRTSGPAGDTQYF. The CDR3 DNA reads as TGTGCCAGCAGCGGCCGGACTAGCGGGCCGGCGGGAGATACGCAGTATTTT. V is TRBV9 and J is TRBJ2-3; TRBD2 matches 11 bases. This CDR3 is built from 17 residues. Trimming cost V 3 bases and J 5 bases; bases outside gene matches: 11. In germline, CDR1 is SGDLS, CDR2 YYNGEE.

V is TRBV29-1 and J is TRBJ2-6; 7 bases agree with TRBD1. V dropped 5 bases and J dropped 1; count of bases not matched to a gene: 8. This CDR3 has 16 residues. Per the germline V gene, CDR1 is SQVTM and CDR2 is ANQGSEA. CDR3 sequence (DNA): TGCAGCGTTCAAACCGGCAGGGGGTCTGGGGCCAACGTCCTGACTTTC. Its protein product is CSVQTGRGSGANVLTF. Drawing the rest from reference TRBV29-1 and TRBJ2-6, the complete variable domain is SAVISQKPSRDICQRGTSLTIQCQVDSQVTMMFWYRQQPGQSLTLIATANQGSEATYESGFVIDKFPISRPNLTFSTLTVSNMSPEDSSIYLCSVQTGRGSGANVLTFGAGSRLTVL.

The CDR3 sequence: CASSLPPGDTQYF. DNA for the CDR3: TGTGCCAGCAGCTTACCCCCGGGAGATACGCAGTATTTT. The V gene is TRBV9, the J gene TRBJ2-3, with D unresolved. The CDR3 has 13 residues. Germline assignment: CDR1 SGDLS and CDR2 YYNGEE. V lost 4 bases and J 5 bases, leaving 11 bases between the germline ends.

This sequence joins TRBV27 and TRBJ2-1; D unclear. Germline V gives CDR1 MNHEY, CDR2 SMNVEV (reference sequence). The V gene lost 6 bases and the J gene lost 3 bases, with 9 bases spanning the gap. This CDR3 comprises 13 residues. The CDR3 loop reads CASRTPSYNEQFF. The CDR3 coding sequence is TGTGCCAGCAGAACTCCCAGCTACAATGAGCAGTTCTTC.

V and J are TRBV2 and TRBJ2-7; TRBD1 aligns across 8 bases. CDR3 size: 18 residues. Germline trimming cut 3 bases from V and 3 bases from J; bases unmatched to any gene: 16. Germline V gene data show CDR1 as SNHLY and CDR2 as FYNNEI. The CDR3 loop reads CASSDPIRGQGVYYEQYF. CDR3 coding DNA: TGTGCCAGCAGTGATCCGATCCGAGGACAGGGAGTATACTACGAGCAGTACTTC.

The genes are TRBV10-1 and TRBJ1-6; D is undetermined. The CDR3 sequence is 12 residues long. V lost 6 bases, J lost 6 bases, and 6 bases lay in between. Germline V gene data show CDR1 as WNHNN and CDR2 as SYGVQD (reference sequence). The CDR3 sequence: CASRTPNSPLHF. The CDR3 nucleotides read TGCGCCAGCAGGACTCCTAATTCACCCCTCCACTTT.

The chain employs TRBV19 and TRBJ2-7; tentative D call: TRBD2 (6 bases). V was trimmed by 5 bases and J by 6 bases, leaving 11 bases between them. Germline V gene lookup returns CDR1 LNHDA and CDR2 SQIVND (reference sequence). This CDR3 spans 12 amino acids. For the CDR3, the DNA is TGTGCCAGTAGTGGAGGGGTCAGCGAGCAGTACTTC. Protein: CASSGGVSEQYF.

This chain connects TRBV27 to TRBJ2-2; D remains ambiguous. The CDR3 is 16 residues long. V shed 1 base and J shed 5 bases, with 14 bases lying between them. CDR1 and CDR2 from the germline V gene are MNHEY and SMNVEV (reference sequence). The DNA of the CDR3 is TGTGCCAGCAGTTTATATGGGCCTCCCGCTACCGGGGAGCTGTTTTTT. Encoded protein: CASSLYGPPATGELFF.

The chain combines TRBV6-1 with TRBJ2-7; weak D call: TRBD1 (6 bases). There are 17 residues in the CDR3. Germline lookup yields CDR1 MNHNS and CDR2 SASEGT. Trimming took off 4 bases at V and 0 bases at J, with 19 bases between the two ends. The CDR3 loop is CASSGPTGHRHSYEQYF. As DNA, the CDR3 is TGTGCCAGCAGTGGCCCGACGGGACACCGCCACTCCTACGAGCAGTACTTC.

The rearrangement uses TRBV9 and TRBJ1-5; 7 nucleotides line up with TRBD1. Trimming removed 0 bases from V and 6 bases from J; junction bases left unmatched: 3. The CDR3 loop spans 14 amino acids. Germline V lookup: CDR1 SGDLS, CDR2 YYNGEE. The CDR3 protein is CASSVGQGIQPQHF. The DNA for the CDR3 is TGTGCCAGCAGCGTAGGACAGGGCATTCAGCCCCAGCATTTT.

This chain links TRBV4-2 with TRBJ1-1; D is unresolved. Germline V gene data show CDR1 as LGHNA and CDR2 as YNFKEQ. This CDR3 has 15 amino acids. The V end was cut by 4 bases, the J end by 0 bases, with 12 bases between. The CDR3 sequence is CASSPEYGLNTEAFF. The CDR3 nucleotides read TGTGCCAGCAGCCCGGAGTATGGACTGAACACTGAAGCTTTCTTT.

This clone was observed a handful of times. The gene calls are TRBV19 and TRBJ2-7, with D unresolved. Germline V lookup: CDR1 LNHDA, CDR2 SQIVND (reference sequence). Trimming pared 9 bases from V and 0 bases from J, leaving 9 bases between. The CDR3 sequence is 12 residues long. Here the CDR3 DNA reads TGTGCCAGCGCCGGGTCCTCCTACGAGCAGTACTTC. Amino acid sequence: CASAGSSYEQYF. Full variable domain (rest looked up from reference TRBV19 and TRBJ2-7): DGGITQSPKYLFRKEGQNVTLSCEQNLNHDAMYWYRQDPGQGLRLIYYSQIVNDFQKGDIAEGYSVSREKKESFPLTVTSAQKNPTAFYLCASAGSSYEQYFGPGTRLTVT.

J is TRBJ2-1 and V is TRBV19, with 9 positions matching TRBD2. V dropped 6 bases and J dropped 4; count of bases not matched to a gene: 7. There are 15 residues in the CDR3. CDR1 is LNHDA and CDR2 is SQIVND in the germline V gene (reference sequence). DNA for the CDR3: TGTGCCAGTAGCGACGGAAGCGGGAGGTACAATGAGCAGTTCTTC. This encodes CASSDGSGRYNEQFF.

This chain links TRBV5-3 with TRBJ1-2, with 8 bases aligning to TRBD1. TRBV5-3 is designated an ORF whose function remains uncertain. The CDR3 spans 17 residues. V lost 4 bases and J lost 0; bases outside the gene matches: 11. Written as DNA, the CDR3 is TGTGCCAGAAGCGCCATTCCGGGACAGGAAGCTAACTATGGCTACACCTTC. This encodes CARSAIPGQEANYGYTF.

This chain links TRBV30 with TRBJ2-3; 9 bases match TRBD1. V shed 0 bases and J 3 bases; nucleotides not matched to a gene: 4. The CDR3 covers 15 residues. Per the germline V gene, CDR1 is GTSNPN and CDR2 is SVGIG (reference sequence). In DNA, the CDR3 is TGTGCCTGGAGTGTAGGGACAGGGTCGACAGATACGCAGTATTTT. Translating it yields CAWSVGTGSTDTQYF.

On this clone itself: This same CDR3 is encoded by further DNA sequences in the sample. The rearrangement uses TRBV7-9 and TRBJ2-7, with 7 positions matching TRBD2. This CDR3 contains 14 residues. Trimming removed 6 bases from V and 2 bases from J; junction bases left unmatched: 7. Looked up from germline, CDR1 is SEHNR and CDR2 is FQNEAQ (reference sequence). The CDR3 here is CASSYRDYTYEQYF. DNA of the CDR3: TGTGCCAGCAGTTACCGGGACTATACCTACGAGCAGTACTTC. Combining the CDR3 with reference TRBV7-9 and TRBJ2-7 gives the whole variable domain DTGVSQNPRHKITKRGQNVTFRCDPISEHNRLYWYRQTLGQGPEFLTYFQNEAQLEKSRLLSDRFSAERPKGSFSTLEIQRTEQGDSAMYLCASSYRDYTYEQYFGPGTRLTVT.

The genes are TRBV6-5 and TRBJ1-4; 9 bases are a match to TRBD1. The CDR3 spans 15 residues. Germline loops: CDR1 MNHEY, CDR2 SVGAGI. V was clipped by 4 bases and J by 8 bases; unmatched bases: 8. This CDR3 reads CASSSTGGLSEKLFF. The CDR3 DNA reads TGTGCCAGCAGTTCTACAGGGGGCTTATCCGAAAAACTGTTTTTT.

V and J are TRBV27 and TRBJ2-5; 11 bases agree with TRBD2. CDR1 MNHEY and CDR2 SMNVEV come from the germline V gene (reference sequence). The CDR3 covers 15 residues. With 7 bases clipped from V and 5 bases from J, the junction kept 9 bases outside the gene matches. CDR3 sequence: CASTPGLADRETQYF. In nucleotides, the CDR3 is TGTGCCAGCACCCCGGGACTAGCGGACCGGGAGACCCAGTACTTC.

The chain employs TRBV10-3 and TRBJ2-1, with D perhaps TRBD1 (5 bases). The V gene's germline CDR1 is ENHRY and CDR2 SYGVKD. Trimming removed 4 bases at V and 8 bases at J, with 15 bases between. This CDR3 has 14 amino acids. The CDR3 nucleotides are TGTGCCATCAGTGGGGCCCTCCAGGGCGATGAGCAGTTCTTC. Its translation is CAISGALQGDEQFF.

This clone has only a few counts. The rearrangement joins TRBV6-4 to TRBJ2-2; D ambiguous. The CDR3 runs 14 residues. Germline lookup yields CDR1 MRHNA and CDR2 SNTAGT. Between the trimmed V and J ends, which lost 2 bases and 0 bases, there was a span of 4 bases. In nucleotides, the CDR3 is TGTGCCAGCAGTGACCTTGCGAACACCGGGGAGCTGTTTTTT. This encodes CASSDLANTGELFF.

The chain carries TRBV18 and TRBJ1-1; tentatively, D is TRBD1 (5 bases). V lost 3 bases and J 4 bases, leaving 9 bases between the germline ends. The CDR3 has 13 residues. CDR1 is KGHSH and CDR2 is LQKENI in the germline V gene. CDR3 nucleotides: TGTGCCAGCTCACCGCTGGGGGGCACTGAAGCTTTCTTT. Protein product: CASSPLGGTEAFF.